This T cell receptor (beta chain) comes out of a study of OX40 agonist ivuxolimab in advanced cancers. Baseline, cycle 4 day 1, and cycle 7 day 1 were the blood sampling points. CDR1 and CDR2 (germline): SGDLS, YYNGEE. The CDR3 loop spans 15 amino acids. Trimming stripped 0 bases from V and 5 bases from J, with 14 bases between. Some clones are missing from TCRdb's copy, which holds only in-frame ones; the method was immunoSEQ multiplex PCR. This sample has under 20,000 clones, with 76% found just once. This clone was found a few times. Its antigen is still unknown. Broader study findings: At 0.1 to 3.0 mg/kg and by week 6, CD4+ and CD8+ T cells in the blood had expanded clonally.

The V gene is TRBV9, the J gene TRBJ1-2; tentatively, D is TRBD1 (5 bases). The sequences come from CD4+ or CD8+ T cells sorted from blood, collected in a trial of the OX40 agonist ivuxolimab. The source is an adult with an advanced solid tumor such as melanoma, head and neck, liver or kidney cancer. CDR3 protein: CASSVVGHGAYGYTF. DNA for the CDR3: TGTGCCAGCAGCGTAGTGGGGCACGGGGCGTATGGCTACACCTTC.